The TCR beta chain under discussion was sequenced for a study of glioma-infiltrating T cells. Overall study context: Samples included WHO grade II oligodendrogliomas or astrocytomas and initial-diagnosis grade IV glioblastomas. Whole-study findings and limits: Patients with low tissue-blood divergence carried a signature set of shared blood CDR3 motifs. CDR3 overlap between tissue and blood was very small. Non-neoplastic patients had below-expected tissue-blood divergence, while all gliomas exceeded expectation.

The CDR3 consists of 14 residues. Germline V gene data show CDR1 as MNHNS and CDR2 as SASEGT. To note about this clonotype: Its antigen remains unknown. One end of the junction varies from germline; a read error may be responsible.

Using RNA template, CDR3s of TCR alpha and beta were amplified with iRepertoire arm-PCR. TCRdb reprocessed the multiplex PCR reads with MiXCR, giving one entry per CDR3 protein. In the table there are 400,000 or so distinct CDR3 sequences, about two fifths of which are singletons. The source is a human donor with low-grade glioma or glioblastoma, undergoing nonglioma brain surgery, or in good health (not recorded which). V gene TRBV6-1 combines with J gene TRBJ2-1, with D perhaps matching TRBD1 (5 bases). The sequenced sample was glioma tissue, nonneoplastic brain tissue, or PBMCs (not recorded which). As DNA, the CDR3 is TGTGCCAGCAACACAGGAAGGTCCTACAATGAGAAGTTCTTC. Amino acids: CASNTGRSYNEKFF.